The 21 T cell receptor beta chains presented below share a single source sample, sequenced in a study of technical replicates of blood from several donors. Clones were read by immunoSEQ multiplex PCR, and TCRdb kept only the in-frame ones, dropping some. This table holds some 80,000 clones, approximately 96% found once. The source material was T cells isolated from PBMCs. These receptors were collected from a human donor in good health.

The rearrangement joins TRBV5-4 to TRBJ2-7; TRBD1 aligns across 11 bases. The germline gives CDR1 SGHNT, CDR2 YYREEE (reference sequence). The V segment lost 4 bases and the J segment 4 bases; nucleotides outside the gene matches: 7. The CDR3 loop spans 15 amino acids. The CDR3 DNA is TGTGCCAGCAGCCACGGGACAGGGGGTCCATACGAGCAGTACTTC. Translation: CASSHGTGGPYEQYF.

The CDR3, as DNA: TGTGCCACCAGCAGCCAGGGCCTCGACGGGGAGACCCAGTACTTC. Amino acids: CATSSQGLDGETQYF. The genes are TRBV15 and TRBJ2-5, with D possibly matching TRBD1 (5 bases). The length of the CDR3 is 15 residues. Deletions cut 3 bases from V and 5 bases from J, with 16 bases between. Germline CDR1 reads LNHNV; CDR2 reads YYDKDF (reference sequence).

The V and J genes are TRBV6-1 and TRBJ1-1; maybe TRBD1 (5 bases). This CDR3 has 15 amino acids. The V end lost 3 bases, the J end lost 1 base, and 12 bases lay between the germline ends. Germline V CDR1 and CDR2: MNHNS, SASEGT. The CDR3 sequence is CASSDRTGGNTEAFF. CDR3 sequence (DNA): TGTGCCAGCAGTGACCGTACCGGGGGGAACACTGAAGCTTTCTTT.

This chain uses TRBV11-2 with TRBJ1-1; unclear D gene. CDR1 is SGHAT and CDR2 is FQNNGV in the germline V gene. Trimming took off 4 bases at V and 11 bases at J, with 14 bases between the two ends. This CDR3 contains 12 residues. CDR3 coding DNA: TGTGCCAGCAGCTCCGGACTCTCGTGGGCTTTCTTT. This encodes CASSSGLSWAFF. The full variable domain, its missing parts supplied by reference TRBV11-2 and TRBJ1-1, is EAGVAQSPRYKIIEKRQSVAFWCNPISGHATLYWYQQILGQGPKLLIQFQNNGVVDDSQLPKDRFSAERLKGVDSTLKIQPAKLEDSAVYLCASSSGLSWAFFGQGTRLTVV.

This rearrangement joins TRBV15 to TRBJ2-1, with D perhaps matching TRBD2 (7 bases). Trimming took off 2 bases at V and 16 bases at J, with 21 bases between the two ends. CDR1 LNHNV and CDR2 YYDKDF come from the germline V gene (reference sequence). The CDR3 is made up of 14 amino acids. The DNA for the CDR3 is TGTGCCACCAGCAGATCCCATGAGGGGGGGGTACAATTCTTC. Translation gives CATSRSHEGGVQFF.

The chain has TRBV19 and TRBJ2-2, with D uncertain. Between the trimmed V and J ends, which lost 0 bases and 6 bases, there was a span of 14 bases. Germline-derived CDR1 and CDR2 are LNHDA and SQIVND (reference sequence). The CDR3 runs to 16 residues. DNA for the CDR3: TGTGCCAGTAGTATAGATCTGAGAAGCCGGGCCGGGGAGCTGTTTTTT. Its protein product is CASSIDLRSRAGELFF.

This chain connects TRBV27 to TRBJ2-7; TRBD1 aligns across 7 bases. The V gene end was trimmed by 5 bases and the J gene end by 3 bases; junction bases not matched to a gene: 16. Germline V CDR1 and CDR2: MNHEY, SMNVEV (reference sequence). This CDR3 contains 17 residues. This CDR3 is CASSRVTGAPRLYEQYF. The CDR3 nucleotides read TGTGCCAGCAGTAGGGTAACAGGGGCCCCTCGTCTCTACGAGCAGTACTTC.

The CDR3 region is CASMGQTYEQYF. In DNA, the CDR3 is TGTGCCAGCATGGGACAGACCTACGAGCAGTACTTC. The chain recombines TRBV28 with TRBJ2-7; 7 positions match TRBD1. This CDR3 is 12 amino acids long. V shed 7 bases and J 2 bases; nucleotides not matched to a gene: 2. Germline V gene lookup returns CDR1 MDHEN and CDR2 SYDVKM. Full variable domain (outside the CDR3, taken from reference TRBV28 and TRBJ2-7): DVKVTQSSRYLVKRTGEKVFLECVQDMDHENMFWYRQDPGLGLRLIYFSYDVKMKEKGDIPEGYSVSREKKERFSLILESASTNQTSMYLCASMGQTYEQYFGPGTRLTVT.

This clone showed up just a few times. V gene TRBV6-5 combines with J gene TRBJ1-3; no reliable D call. Per germline, CDR1 MNHEY and CDR2 SVGAGI. CDR3 length: 15 residues. V lost 5 bases and J 1 base, leaving 12 bases between the germline ends. CDR3 coding DNA: TGTGCCAGCAGTGCTTCTCTTACATCTGGAAACACCATATATTTT. This codes for CASSASLTSGNTIYF.

The chain couples TRBV6-6 to TRBJ1-1, with D possibly being TRBD1 (6 bases). V was clipped by 8 bases and J by 2 bases, with 18 bases between them. This CDR3 is built from 15 residues. Germline V CDR1 and CDR2: MNHNY, SVGAGI (reference sequence). In DNA, the CDR3 is TGTGCCAGCCACTTGACGGGGGGCCAAAACACTGAAGCTTTCTTT. It codes for CASHLTGGQNTEAFF.

The chain is built from TRBV27 and TRBJ2-7, with TRBD1 matching over 10 bases. Germline-derived CDR1 and CDR2 are MNHEY and SMNVEV (reference sequence). CDR3 length equals 14 residues. J lost 5 bases, V lost 3 bases, and 4 bases had no gene match. CDR3 DNA: TGTGCCAGCAGTTTGGACAGGGGGATCGACGAGCAGTACTTC. Protein: CASSLDRGIDEQYF.

This rearrangement joins TRBV25-1 to TRBJ1-1, with D maybe TRBD1 (5 bases). V lost 2 bases and J lost 1, with 5 bases in between. The germline V gene has CDR1 MGHDK and CDR2 SYGVNS. The CDR3 totals 13 residues. CDR3 sequence (DNA): TGTGCCAGCAGTGAACAGGGGAACACTGAAGCTTTCTTT. Translating it yields CASSEQGNTEAFF.

The chain is built from TRBV5-1 and TRBJ2-1; weak D call: TRBD2 (6 bases). V was pared by 0 bases and J by 8 bases, with 15 bases between. The germline CDR1 and CDR2 sequences are SGHRS and YFSETQ. The CDR3 is 15 residues long. The CDR3 DNA reads TGCGCCAGCAGCTTGGACACCGGGGGTTTCTATGAGCAGTTCTTC. Translation: CASSLDTGGFYEQFF.

The gene calls are TRBV5-1 and TRBJ1-1; the match to TRBD1 covers 8 bases. The CDR3 runs 15 residues. Germline CDR1 SGHRS, CDR2 YFSETQ. V shed 4 bases and J 5 bases; nucleotides not matched to a gene: 10. In DNA, the CDR3 is TGCGCCAGCAGCGGGGGGCAGGGGGCGCAGACTGAAGCTTTCTTT. This translates into CASSGGQGAQTEAFF.

The chain combines TRBV6-5 with TRBJ2-7; possible D gene TRBD2, 6 bases. V lost 5 bases, J lost 0 bases, and 14 bases lay in between. Germline V gives CDR1 MNHEY, CDR2 SVGAGI. This CDR3 is built from 15 residues. The CDR3 region is CASSGTYEYSYEQYF. The CDR3 DNA reads as TGTGCCAGCAGTGGGACTTATGAATACTCCTACGAGCAGTACTTC.

The gene calls are TRBV5-1 and TRBJ2-7; 9 positions match TRBD1. The CDR3 contains 17 residues. Germline V gene lookup returns CDR1 SGHRS and CDR2 YFSETQ. V dropped 1 base and J dropped 2; count of bases not matched to a gene: 10. CDR3: CASSLIPRDRAAYEQYF. DNA for the CDR3: TGCGCCAGCAGCTTGATTCCCCGGGACAGGGCAGCCTACGAGCAGTACTTC.

The rearrangement joins TRBV15 to TRBJ2-7, with no clear D. The V end lost 0 bases, the J end lost 3 bases, and 9 bases lay between the germline ends. Germline CDR1 and CDR2: LNHNV and YYDKDF (reference sequence). CDR3 length equals 14 residues. As DNA, the CDR3 is TGTGCCACCAGCAGAGATCTAGTCAGCTACGAGCAGTACTTC. Translation gives CATSRDLVSYEQYF.

V is TRBV13 and J is TRBJ2-7; the match to TRBD2 covers 8 bases. This CDR3 is 16 amino acids long. V was pared by 5 bases and J by 6 bases, with 15 bases of the junction left unmatched. Germline CDR1 PRHDT, CDR2 FYEKMQ (reference sequence). The CDR3, as DNA: TGTGCCAGCAGCCCCCATGAGGACCGGGGGGGAAGCGAGCAGTACTTC. Protein: CASSPHEDRGGSEQYF.

The sample holds one count of this clone. The genes are TRBV6-5 and TRBJ2-7, with 10 bases that match TRBD1. Trimming removed 10 bases from V and 2 bases from J; junction bases left unmatched: 5. This CDR3 is built from 13 residues. CDR1 is MNHEY, CDR2 SVGAGI, per germline. CDR3: CATRDRGPYEQYF. Here the CDR3 DNA reads TGTGCCACTCGGGACAGGGGTCCCTACGAGCAGTACTTC.

This rearrangement joins TRBV28 to TRBJ2-5; 9 bases are a match to TRBD1. This CDR3 is built from 14 residues. Looked up from germline, CDR1 is MDHEN and CDR2 is SYDVKM. The trim removed 6 bases at V and 2 bases at J, leaving 4 bases unmatched. The CDR3 DNA reads as TGTGCCAGCAGGCTGACAGGGGGGCAAGAGACCCAGTACTTC. Its translation is CASRLTGGQETQYF. Together with reference TRBV28 and TRBJ2-5, the CDR3 gives the full variable domain: DVKVTQSSRYLVKRTGEKVFLECVQDMDHENMFWYRQDPGLGLRLIYFSYDVKMKEKGDIPEGYSVSREKKERFSLILESASTNQTSMYLCASRLTGGQETQYFGPGTRLLVL.

This chain connects TRBV10-1 to TRBJ1-1, with 8 bases lining up with TRBD1. Per the germline V gene, CDR1 is WNHNN and CDR2 is SYGVQD (reference sequence). J lost 0 bases, V lost 5 bases, and 5 bases had no gene match. This CDR3 comprises 15 residues. CDR3 sequence: CASSLRQGMNTEAFF. CDR3 sequence (DNA): TGCGCCAGCAGTTTAAGACAGGGGATGAACACTGAAGCTTTCTTT.